These T cell receptor beta chains were read from a single sample in a study of PD-L1 blockade in urothelial cancer. Libraries were prepared by immunoSEQ multiplex PCR; TCRdb keeps only in-frame clonotypes and omits some of them. The table records approximately 110,000 clones, less than 95% of them present only once. The sample in question was PBMCs, obtained around atezolizumab (anti-PD-L1) treatment. These receptors originate from a man between 60 and 75 years old with urothelial cancer. Each CDR3 is given with its conserved first and last residue. A D gene is named only where the DNA matches it firmly. Only some rows state a clone size, as once, few, many or a class for expanded clones.

>-|TRBJ2-1|-|TRBV7-3
CASSTNQGSQFF
TGTGCCAGCAGCACGAACCAGGGGAGTCAGTTCTTC
>TRBD1|TRBJ1-2|-|TRBV18
CASSEDRGPGYTF
TGTGCCAGCTCAGAAGACAGGGGGCCTGGCTACACCTTC
>TRBD2|TRBJ2-3|-|TRBV29-1
CSFTSGGAKDTQYF
TGCAGCTTTACTAGCGGGGGGGCCAAAGATACGCAGTATTTT
>-|TRBJ1-5|-|TRBV2
CASKFRTEGNQPQHF
TGTGCCAGCAAGTTTAGGACGGAGGGCAATCAGCCCCAGCATTTT
>TRBD2|TRBJ2-1|-|TRBV27
CASRRTSGGLRQFF
TGTGCCAGCAGACGGACTAGCGGGGGGCTCAGGCAGTTCTTC
>TRBD2|TRBJ2-1|-|TRBV15
CATSRGLAGGPLYNEQFF
TGTGCCACCAGCAGGGGACTAGCGGGAGGGCCTCTTTACAATGAGCAGTTCTTC
>-|TRBJ2-7|-|TRBV5-1
CASSLGRRASEQYF
TGCGCCAGCAGCTTGGGGAGGAGGGCGTCCGAGCAGTACTTC
>-|TRBJ2-5|-|TRBV4-1
CASSARYREETQYF
TGCGCCAGCAGCGCCCGATACAGGGAAGAGACCCAGTACTTC
>TRBD1|TRBJ1-1|-|TRBV19
CASSPTGRNTEAFF
TGTGCCAGTAGCCCGACAGGGAGGAACACTGAAGCTTTCTTT
>TRBD1|TRBJ2-5|once|TRBV4-2
CASSQPRQGSYQETQYF
TGTGCCAGCAGCCAACCTCGACAGGGATCCTACCAAGAGACCCAGTACTTC
>-|TRBJ2-7|-|TRBV4-2
CASSQESSSSYEQYF
TGTGCCAGCAGCCAAGAATCTAGCTCCTCCTACGAGCAGTACTTC
>TRBD1|TRBJ1-1|-|TRBV19
CASGRDRAFSYTEAFF
TGTGCCAGTGGTCGGGACAGGGCTTTTTCATACACTGAAGCTTTCTTT
>TRBD1|TRBJ1-2|-|TRBV27
CASSLSGTAVYGYTF
TGTGCCAGCAGCTTATCCGGGACAGCTGTCTATGGCTACACCTTC
>TRBD1|TRBJ1-2|-|TRBV9
CASSVGTGLNYGYTF
TGTGCCAGCAGCGTGGGGACAGGGCTCAACTATGGCTACACCTTC